The rows below give T cell receptor beta chains drawn from one sample of a study of blood T cell repertoires in COVID-19. Using immunoSEQ multiplex PCR, the repertoire was profiled, and TCRdb retains in-frame clones only, with some absent. The sample includes some 150,000 clones, around nine tenths of them seen just once. The sequenced sample consisted of peripheral blood. The source of these receptors is a woman between 45 and 65 years old with active or convalescent COVID-19. Both conserved end residues are part of each CDR3. The order of the fields is V gene, J gene, D gene, clone size, CDR3 DNA, CDR3 protein. D genes are given only for firm matches. Where a row states a size, it is once, few, many or the class of an expanded clone; other rows omit it.

V: TRBV6-2/TRBV6-3
J: TRBJ2-2
D: NA
size: NA
DNA: TGTGCCAGCAGTTACCGGCGAGGGATCGGCACCGGGGAGCTGTTTTTT
CDR3: CASSYRRGIGTGELFF

V: TRBV28
J: TRBJ2-7
D: NA
size: NA
DNA: TGTGCCAGCAGTTTGGCAGGAAAGTTTTACGAGCAGTACTTC
CDR3: CASSLAGKFYEQYF

V: TRBV18
J: TRBJ2-1
D: NA
size: NA
DNA: TGTGCCAGCTCACCACGGAGTAGTCTAGAAGCAGGGAAGGAGCAGTTCTTC
CDR3: CASSPRSSLEAGKEQFF

V: TRBV29-1
J: TRBJ1-2
D: TRBD1
size: NA
DNA: TGCAGCGTTGCAAAGGGGACAGGGAGCGTTTATGGCTACACCTTC
CDR3: CSVAKGTGSVYGYTF

V: TRBV13
J: TRBJ1-1
D: TRBD1
size: NA
DNA: TGTGCCAGCAGCTTAGGCGGACAGGGAGGGATGAACACTGAAGCTTTCTTT
CDR3: CASSLGGQGGMNTEAFF

V: TRBV12-2
J: TRBJ1-5
D: NA
size: NA
DNA: TGTGCAAGTCGCTTAGACCGGGGAAAAGATCAGCCCCAGCATTTT
CDR3: CASRLDRGKDQPQHF

V: TRBV2
J: TRBJ1-2
D: TRBD1
size: NA
DNA: TGTGCCAGCAGGGCCACAGGGGCCGCTAAAGGGACCTTC
CDR3: CASRATGAAKGTF

V: TRBV19
J: TRBJ2-3
D: TRBD1
size: NA
DNA: TGTGCCAGTAGTCTCCAGGGAGGACGGGACAGGGGGGAAGATACGCAGTATTTT
CDR3: CASSLQGGRDRGEDTQYF

V: TRBV27
J: TRBJ2-3
D: TRBD1
size: NA
DNA: TGTGCCAGCAGTGGGACAGGGATAACAGATACGCAGTATTTT
CDR3: CASSGTGITDTQYF

V: TRBV6-5
J: TRBJ1-5
D: NA
size: NA
DNA: TGTGCCAGCAGACAAGCGAACAATCAGCCCCAGCATTTT
CDR3: CASRQANNQPQHF

V: TRBV29-1
J: TRBJ2-1
D: TRBD1
size: NA
DNA: TGCAGCGTTGGGACAGGGAAAAATGAGCAGTTCTTC
CDR3: CSVGTGKNEQFF

V: TRBV7-9
J: TRBJ1-3
D: TRBD1
size: NA
DNA: TGTGCCAGCAGCCAACGGACAGGGAGGGGAAACACCATATATTTT
CDR3: CASSQRTGRGNTIYF

V: TRBV27
J: TRBJ2-6
D: TRBD1
size: NA
DNA: TGTGCCAGCAGTTTCAGGGGGCAGCGGTTTTCTGGGGCCAACGTCCTGACTTTC
CDR3: CASSFRGQRFSGANVLTF

V: TRBV19
J: TRBJ1-5
D: NA
size: NA
DNA: TGTGCCAGCTGGGAGGGAAGGGGGAATCAGCCCCAGCATTTT
CDR3: CASWEGRGNQPQHF

V: TRBV28
J: TRBJ2-7
D: TRBD2
size: NA
DNA: TGTGCCAGCAGTTCTAGCGGGAGTATGTACGAGCAGTACTTC
CDR3: CASSSSGSMYEQYF

V: TRBV4-1
J: TRBJ1-4
D: NA
size: NA
DNA: TGCGCCAGCAGCCCGCGATCTCAGGTGGAAAAACTGTTTTTT
CDR3: CASSPRSQVEKLFF

V: TRBV7-6
J: TRBJ1-5
D: NA
size: NA
DNA: TGTGCCAGCAGCTTACCCTCCAGGGGTTGCAATCAGCCCCAGCATTTT
CDR3: CASSLPSRGCNQPQHF

V: TRBV6-1
J: TRBJ1-3
D: NA
size: NA
DNA: TGTGCCAGCAGTGAATTCAGTCGGGGAACCACTGGAAACACCATATATTTT
CDR3: CASSEFSRGTTGNTIYF

V: TRBV4-1
J: TRBJ1-1
D: NA
size: NA
DNA: TGCGCCAGCAGCGACATGACAGGTGAAGCTTTCTTT
CDR3: CASSDMTGEAFF

V: TRBV6-1
J: TRBJ2-1
D: TRBD2
size: NA
DNA: TGTGCCAGCAGTGAATATGAACTAGCGGGGGGCCGGGATGAGCAGTTCTTC
CDR3: CASSEYELAGGRDEQFF

V: TRBV30
J: TRBJ2-2
D: NA
size: NA
DNA: TGTGCCTGGAGTAGACTACCCTACACCGGGGAGCTGTTTTTT
CDR3: CAWSRLPYTGELFF

V: TRBV5-3
J: TRBJ2-1
D: TRBD2
size: NA
DNA: TGTGCCAGAAGCTTTGGGCTAGCGGGAGGGCCCTACAACTACAATGAGCAGTTCTTC
CDR3: CARSFGLAGGPYNYNEQFF

V: TRBV5-1
J: TRBJ2-1
D: TRBD1
size: NA
DNA: TGCGCCAGCAGCCCAACACCGGGACAGGGCAATGAGCAGTTCTTC
CDR3: CASSPTPGQGNEQFF

V: TRBV4-1
J: TRBJ1-1
D: TRBD1
size: NA
DNA: TGCGCCAGCAGCCATTCCCGCGGCCGGGACAGGGGGCGGGGACCGAACACTGAAGCTTTCTTT
CDR3: CASSHSRGRDRGRGPNTEAFF

V: TRBV11-2
J: TRBJ2-3
D: NA
size: NA
DNA: TGTGCCAGCAGCTTCATTACAGATACGCAGTATTTT
CDR3: CASSFITDTQYF

V: TRBV3-1/TRBV3-2
J: TRBJ1-3
D: NA
size: NA
DNA: TGTGCCAGCAGCCCGACAGCATCTGGAAACACCATATATTTT
CDR3: CASSPTASGNTIYF

V: TRBV12-3/TRBV12-4
J: TRBJ1-2
D: NA
size: NA
DNA: TGTGCCAGCAGTTTTCGTGGGGGGAATGGCTACACCTTC
CDR3: CASSFRGGNGYTF

V: TRBV7-3
J: TRBJ2-2
D: TRBD2
size: NA
DNA: TGTGCCAGCAGCTCCATGGGGAGGGGTGTAAGGTCGAACACCGGGGAGCTGTTTTTT
CDR3: CASSSMGRGVRSNTGELFF

V: TRBV4-1
J: TRBJ1-6
D: TRBD1
size: few
DNA: TGCGCCAGTACGACAGGGTCGGGTTCCTATAATTCACCCCTCCACTTT
CDR3: CASTTGSGSYNSPLHF

V: TRBV11-2
J: TRBJ1-1
D: NA
size: NA
DNA: TGTGCCAGCAGCGCCGGCACTGAAGCTTTCTTT
CDR3: CASSAGTEAFF

V: TRBV4-3
J: TRBJ1-5
D: TRBD1
size: NA
DNA: TGCGCCAGCAGTCGTGACAGGGGGAGCAATCAGCCCCAGCATTTT
CDR3: CASSRDRGSNQPQHF

V: TRBV3-1/TRBV3-2
J: TRBJ1-6
D: TRBD1
size: NA
DNA: TGTGCCAGCAGCCCGGGACAGAGCTCCTATAATTCACCCCTCCACTTT
CDR3: CASSPGQSSYNSPLHF

V: TRBV21-1
J: TRBJ1-5
D: NA
size: NA
DNA: TGTGCCAGCAGCAAAGGAGGGGGACGCAATCAGCCCCAGCATTTT
CDR3: CASSKGGGRNQPQHF

V: TRBV30
J: TRBJ2-2
D: TRBD1
size: NA
DNA: TGTGCCTGGAGGGGAGGACAGGGGAACACCGGGGAGCTGTTTTTT
CDR3: CAWRGGQGNTGELFF

V: TRBV10-3
J: TRBJ2-5
D: NA
size: NA
DNA: TGTGCCATCAGTGACCGGGGGAATAATACCAAGGAGACCCAGTACTTC
CDR3: CAISDRGNNTKETQYF

V: TRBV18
J: TRBJ1-3
D: NA
size: NA
DNA: TGTGCCAGCTCACCGGGACACTCTGGAAACACCATATATTTT
CDR3: CASSPGHSGNTIYF